This TCR beta chain was sequenced for a study of OX40 agonist ivuxolimab in advanced cancers. Turning to the study itself: The dose-escalation cohort was around 83% male, with a mean age of approximately 61 years, ranging about 23 to 80.

Trimming took off 2 bases at V and 0 bases at J, with 5 bases between the two ends. CDR1 is MNHEY and CDR2 is SVGAGI in the germline V gene. This CDR3 contains 14 residues. Repertoires were generated with immunoSEQ multiplex PCR, while TCRdb's copy carries only in-frame clones and drops some. The sample lists tens of thousands of clones, more than 75% occurring once. Sequencing used CD4+ or CD8+ T cells sorted from blood, obtained in a trial of the OX40 agonist ivuxolimab. The receptor was derived from an adult with an advanced solid tumor such as melanoma, head and neck, liver or kidney cancer. The rearrangement links TRBV6-5 to TRBJ2-1, with D perhaps matching TRBD2 (5 bases). Here the CDR3 DNA reads TGTGCCAGCAGTTACGGGAGCTCCTACAATGAGCAGTTCTTC. Translating gives CASSYGSSYNEQFF.